This TCR beta chain comes out of a study of T cells in localized non-small cell lung cancer. With regard to this clone: Its antigen is unidentified.

Overall study findings and caveats: Sequencing was limited to one tumor region, leaving the possibility of heterogeneity open.

This CDR3 has 15 residues. CDR1 KGHSH and CDR2 LQKENI come from the germline V gene. The V gene end was trimmed by 3 bases and the J gene end by 3 bases; junction bases not matched to a gene: 8. Some clones are missing from TCRdb's copy, which holds only in-frame ones; the method was immunoSEQ multiplex PCR. The sample has roughly 2,000 clones, roughly a third seen once. Sequences were derived from normal lung tissue next to the tumor, sampled before any cancer treatment. This rearrangement joins TRBV18 to TRBJ2-7; 7 bases match TRBD2. The sequence was collected from a male donor aged 60 or older with stage I lung adenocarcinoma. The DNA for the CDR3 is TGTGCCAGCTCACCGGCTTCTTGGGAGGGCTACGAGCAGTACTTC. Encoded protein: CASSPASWEGYEQYF.